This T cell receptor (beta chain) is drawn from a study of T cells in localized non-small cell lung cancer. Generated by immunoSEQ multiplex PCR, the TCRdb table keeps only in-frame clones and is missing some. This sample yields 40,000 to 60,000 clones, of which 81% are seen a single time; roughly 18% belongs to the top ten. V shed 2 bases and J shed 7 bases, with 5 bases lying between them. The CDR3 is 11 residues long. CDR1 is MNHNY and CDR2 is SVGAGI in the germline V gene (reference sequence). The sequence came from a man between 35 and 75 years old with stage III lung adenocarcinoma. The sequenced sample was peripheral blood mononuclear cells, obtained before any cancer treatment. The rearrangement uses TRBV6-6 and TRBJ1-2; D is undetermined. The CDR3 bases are TGTGCCAGCAGTTACGAGTTTGGCTACACCTTC. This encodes CASSYEFGYTF.